Listed below are T cell receptor beta chains from one sample, sequenced in a study of neurological immune-mediated disorders. In TCRdb, the 5' RACE reads were re-called with MiXCR into one record per CDR3 protein. The profile shows 33,000 or so distinct CDR3 sequences, roughly 7% of them singletons. Sequences were obtained from PBMCs. The receptors were sampled from a woman in her forties in good health. The CDR3 runs from the conserved cysteine through the conserved F or W. Each record gives: J gene, clone size, D gene, V gene, CDR3 protein, CDR3 DNA. A D gene is named only where the DNA matches it firmly. Clone size is stated in some rows and not others, as once, few, many or a class when expanded.

>TRBJ1-1|.|.|TRBV25-1
CASSEYVDTEAFF
TGTGCCAGCAGTGAATATGTAGACACTGAAGCTTTCTTT
>TRBJ1-1|.|.|TRBV5-1
CASSLGNTDALF
TGCGCCAGCAGCTTGGGTAACACTGATGCTCTCTTT
>TRBJ1-1|many|.|TRBV5-1
CASSFQTGRRDTEAFF
TGCGCCAGCAGCTTCCAAACAGGGCGCCGGGACACTGAAGCTTTCTTT
>TRBJ2-6|many|.|TRBV5-1
CASSLTGEGANVLTF
TGCGCCAGCAGCTTAACCGGGGAAGGGGCCAACGTCCTGACTTTC
>TRBJ2-2|many|.|TRBV5-1
CASSLVNTGELFF
TGCGCCAGCAGCTTGGTGAACACCGGGGAGCTGTTTTTT
>TRBJ1-1|many|.|TRBV6-5
CASSYGTEAFF
TGTGCCAGCAGTTACGGGACGGAAGCTTTCTTT
>TRBJ2-1|many|.|TRBV12-3/TRBV12-4
CASSPQRNGNEQFF
TGTGCCAGCAGCCCCCAAAGGAACGGAAATGAGCAGTTCTTC
>TRBJ1-1|many|.|TRBV3-1
CASSPGQRLLEAFF
TGTGCCAGCAGCCCCGGGCAACGGCTTCTTGAAGCTTTCTTT
>TRBJ2-2|many|TRBD2|TRBV20-1
CSAWDSGRGATGELFF
TGCAGTGCCTGGGATAGCGGGAGGGGAGCCACGGGGGAGCTGTTTTTT
>TRBJ2-2|many|.|TRBV13
CANSFPEAGELFF
TGTGCCAACAGCTTTCCCGAAGCCGGGGAGCTGTTTTTT
>TRBJ1-1|many|.|TRBV29-1
CSVEYSRMSSTEAFF
TGCAGCGTTGAATACAGCAGGATGAGCAGCACTGAAGCTTTCTTT
>TRBJ2-7|many|.|TRBV5-1
CASSLVRREDYEQYF
TGCGCCAGCAGCTTGGTAAGGAGAGAAGACTACGAGCAGTACTTC